What follows are 21 T cell receptor beta chains derived from one specimen sequenced in a study of blood T cell repertoires in COVID-19. Clones were read by immunoSEQ multiplex PCR, and TCRdb kept only the in-frame ones, dropping some. The table lists 150,000 to 250,000 clones, around 82% of them singletons. The sample was PBMCs or T cells enriched from blood (not recorded which). All receptors derive from a man in his forties who had recovered from COVID-19.

The chain couples TRBV7-3 to TRBJ1-1; 10 bases match TRBD1. Germline V gives CDR1 SGHTA, CDR2 FQGTGA. V shed 5 bases and J 12 bases; nucleotides not matched to a gene: 12. The length of the CDR3 is 14 residues. The CDR3 coding sequence is TGTGCCAGCAGCGCCACGGGACAGGGGCCCACCTCTTTCTTT. It specifies CASSATGQGPTSFF.

CDR3 bases: TGTGCCAGCAGCCAAGATCAGGGGAACACTGAAGCTTTCTTT. Translating it yields CASSQDQGNTEAFF. The chain carries TRBV3-1 (or the pseudogene TRBV3-2) and TRBJ1-1; a possible D gene is TRBD1 (5 bases). This CDR3 is 14 amino acids long. Germline CDR1 LGHDT, CDR2 YNNKEL (reference sequence). Trimming removed 0 bases from V and 1 base from J, with 6 bases in between.

The chain couples TRBV30 to TRBJ1-3; D remains unclear. The CDR3 is made up of 14 amino acids. The ends were cut back, 6 bases at V and 0 bases at J, with 12 bases in the middle. Germline V gene sequence: CDR1 GTSNPN, CDR2 SVGIG (reference sequence). The CDR3 here is CACVGVSSGNTIYF. The CDR3 DNA sequence: TGTGCCTGCGTAGGAGTTAGCTCTGGAAACACCATATATTTT.

The chain is built from TRBV5-4 and TRBJ2-3; 11 bases fit TRBD2. The CDR3 contains 17 residues. In germline, CDR1 is SGHNT, CDR2 YYREEE (reference sequence). V was pared by 4 bases and J by 2 bases, with 9 bases of the junction left unmatched. As DNA, the CDR3 is TGTGCCAGCAGCATACCCGGGACTAGCGGATCCACAGATACGCAGTATTTT. Translation: CASSIPGTSGSTDTQYF.

The chain employs TRBV6-5 and TRBJ1-6, with D hard to call. Per the germline V gene, CDR1 is MNHEY and CDR2 is SVGAGI. The CDR3 length is 15 residues. Trimming left V 6 bases short and J 9 bases short, with 18 bases between. CDR3 region: CASRPRGSEGSPLHF. The CDR3, as DNA: TGTGCCAGCAGGCCTCGGGGTAGCGAGGGTTCACCCCTCCACTTT.

The chain combines TRBV7-2 with TRBJ2-2, with a tentative D call TRBD1 (6 bases). The CDR3 has 14 amino acids. Trimming cost V 4 bases and J 2 bases, with 8 bases left between them. The germline V gene encodes CDR1 SGHTA and CDR2 FQGNSA. The CDR3: CASSWTANTGELFF. CDR3 nucleotides: TGTGCCAGCAGCTGGACAGCTAACACCGGGGAGCTGTTTTTT.

This chain links TRBV7-2 with TRBJ1-2; D remains unclear. The V end was cut by 5 bases, the J end by 0 bases, with 13 bases between. Germline CDR1 reads SGHTA; CDR2 reads FQGNSA. This CDR3 has 15 amino acids. The CDR3 coding sequence is TGTGCCAGCAGCCTGCAAGGCGGGGCTAACTATGGCTACACCTTC. Protein sequence: CASSLQGGANYGYTF.

J is TRBJ1-6 and V is TRBV7-8; 10 nucleotides line up with TRBD1. This CDR3 contains 22 residues. Germline lookup yields CDR1 SGHVS and CDR2 FQNEAQ. V gave up 5 bases and J gave up 10 bases; unmatched junction bases: 29. The CDR3 DNA is TGTGCCAGCAGCCCACGACAGGGGGCTAGCCCATCACGACAGGACCAACGGTCACCCCTCCACTTT. Translated, it gives CASSPRQGASPSRQDQRSPLHF. Full variable domain (rest looked up from reference TRBV7-8 and TRBJ1-6): GAGVSQSPRYKVAKRGQDVALRCDPISGHVSLFWYQQALGQGPEFLTYFQNEAQLDKSGLPSDRFFAERPEGSVSTLKIQRTQQEDSAVYLCASSPRQGASPSRQDQRSPLHFGNGTRLTVT.

The chain combines TRBV6-5 with TRBJ1-1; 8 nucleotides line up with TRBD1. Germline V lookup: CDR1 MNHEY, CDR2 SVGAGI. The CDR3 consists of 13 residues. J lost 7 bases, V lost 6 bases, and 7 bases had no gene match. The CDR3 is CASSWTGLGEAFF. CDR3 sequence (DNA): TGTGCCAGCAGCTGGACAGGGCTCGGTGAAGCTTTCTTT.

This clone was seen only a few times. The V and J genes are TRBV4-1 and TRBJ1-2; no reliable D call. V lost 3 bases and J lost 6, with 14 bases in between. From germline, CDR1 is MGHRA and CDR2 YSYEKL. The CDR3 extends over 14 amino acids. CDR3 sequence reads: CASSHSGPRNGYTF. DNA of the CDR3: TGCGCCAGCAGCCATAGCGGCCCGCGCAATGGCTACACCTTC.

V and J are TRBV6-5 and TRBJ1-2, with 12 bases identical to TRBD1. With V trimmed by 6 bases and J by 6 bases, 8 bases remained unmatched. Germline loops: CDR1 MNHEY, CDR2 SVGAGI. The CDR3 consists of 15 residues. For the CDR3, the DNA is TGTGCCAGCAGGGGACAGGGGGCGTCGGTGAATGGCTACACCTTC. It encodes CASRGQGASVNGYTF.

This clone has a single count. The chain combines TRBV4-1 with TRBJ2-7, with a possible D match to TRBD2 (5 bases). The CDR3 sequence is 16 residues long. The germline CDR1 and CDR2 sequences are MGHRA and YSYEKL. Trimming took off 1 base at V and 0 bases at J, with 13 bases between the two ends. CDR3 DNA: TGCGCCAGCAGCCAAGCCTGGCGAGCGGCCTCCTACGAGCAGTACTTC. It codes for CASSQAWRAASYEQYF.

This clone was observed a single time. This chain links TRBV5-1 with TRBJ1-1; D remains unclear. Per the germline V gene, CDR1 is SGHRS and CDR2 is YFSETQ. The CDR3 has 14 residues. V was cut by 5 bases and J by 0 bases, with 11 bases left in between. The CDR3, as DNA: TGCGCCAGCAGATCCAGGACTATGAACACTGAAGCTTTCTTT. Its translation is CASRSRTMNTEAFF.

This chain uses TRBV28 with TRBJ1-6, with TRBD1 identical over 8 bases. Germline CDR1 MDHEN, CDR2 SYDVKM. The V and J ends lost 5 bases and 2 bases, in that order; junction bases with no gene match: 8. The CDR3 loop spans 17 amino acids. The CDR3 here is CASSKVPGGPYNSPLHF. For the CDR3, the DNA is TGTGCCAGCAGTAAGGTTCCAGGGGGCCCCTATAATTCACCCCTCCACTTT.

This clone occurred once. The CDR3 DNA follows: TGCGCCAGCAGCTTGGGACAGGGGATATACAATGAGCAGTTCTTC. Its protein is CASSLGQGIYNEQFF. The rearrangement joins TRBV5-1 to TRBJ2-1; 8 bases fit TRBD1. The V and J ends lost 0 bases and 4 bases, in that order; junction bases with no gene match: 3. This CDR3 region has 15 residues. The germline V gene has CDR1 SGHRS and CDR2 YFSETQ.

This chain joins TRBV11-1 and TRBJ1-1; weak D call: TRBD1 (5 bases). The germline V and J ends were trimmed by 1 base and 0 bases, with 12 bases remaining between them. Per the germline V gene, CDR1 is SGHAT and CDR2 is FQDESV (reference sequence). CDR3 length: 16 residues. The CDR3 DNA sequence: TGTGCCAGCAGCTTAGATAGACGACAGCTGAACACTGAAGCTTTCTTT. This encodes CASSLDRRQLNTEAFF. The full variable domain, in which reference TRBV11-1 and TRBJ1-1 provide the parts outside the CDR3, is EAEVAQSPRYKITEKSQAVAFWCDPISGHATLYWYRQILGQGPELLVQFQDESVVDDSQLPKDRFSAERLKGVDSTLKIQPAELGDSAMYLCASSLDRRQLNTEAFFGQGTRLTVV.

This clone was counted a single time. This chain joins TRBV14 and TRBJ1-2; D unclear. In germline, CDR1 is SGHDN, CDR2 FVKESK. Trimming took off 5 bases at V and 0 bases at J, with 7 bases between the two ends. The CDR3 covers 13 residues. CDR3 region: CASSSLPNYGYTF. Written as DNA, the CDR3 is TGTGCCAGCAGCAGCCTACCTAACTATGGCTACACCTTC.

V is TRBV11-3 and J is TRBJ1-1; TRBD1 is a possible D gene (6 bases). This CDR3 is 14 amino acids long. Germline lookup yields CDR1 SGHNT and CDR2 YENEEA. V was shortened by 5 bases and J by 4 bases, with 14 bases between the two germline ends. CDR3 sequence: CASSLRGGGTEAFF. CDR3 DNA sequence: TGTGCCAGCAGCCTCAGGGGCGGGGGCACTGAAGCTTTCTTT.

In this sample, this clone turned up a few times. V gene TRBV19 combines with J gene TRBJ1-5; TRBD1 matches at 7 bases. The J segment lost 2 bases and the V segment lost 5 bases, leaving 9 bases of the junction unmatched. Germline CDR1 reads LNHDA; CDR2 reads SQIVND (reference sequence). The CDR3 length is 16 residues. The CDR3, as DNA: TGTGCCAGTAGTCCACCGACAGGGAGACGCAATCAGCCCCAGCATTTT. Protein sequence: CASSPPTGRRNQPQHF.

The V gene is TRBV4-2, the J gene TRBJ2-3; 10 positions agree with TRBD2. The CDR3 sequence is 16 residues long. CDR1 LGHNA and CDR2 YNFKEQ come from the germline V gene. Trimming cost V 6 bases and J 4 bases; bases outside gene matches: 10. CDR3 region: CASSHGAGGKADTQYF. CDR3 nucleotides: TGTGCCAGCAGTCACGGAGCGGGGGGGAAGGCAGATACGCAGTATTTT.

V and J are TRBV5-4 and TRBJ2-1, with 7 bases that match TRBD2. Per germline, CDR1 SGHNT and CDR2 YYREEE (reference sequence). V lost 4 bases to trimming and J lost 6 bases; unmatched junction nucleotides: 13. The CDR3 spans 16 residues. CDR3 region: CASSQEPGGGSNEQFF. CDR3 nucleotides: TGTGCCAGCAGCCAGGAGCCGGGGGGAGGGTCCAATGAGCAGTTCTTC.